This passage covers 25 T cell receptor beta chains from one sample sequenced in a study of blood T cells in healthy people across ages. Using a J-beta primer mix together with a sample-barcoded 5' primer, a second PCR was run for roughly 7 to 12 cycles. TCRdb processed the 5' RACE reads anew with MiXCR; each CDR3 protein has one entry. This table holds 1.5 million to 2 million distinct CDR3 sequences, under 30% found once. Sequencing was done on a sample of blood. Receptors were obtained from a woman between 25 and 40 years old in good health.

The chain has TRBV15 and TRBJ1-4, with 8 bases aligning to TRBD1. The V and J ends lost 3 bases and 3 bases, in that order; junction bases with no gene match: 9. The germline CDR1 and CDR2 sequences are LNHNV and YYDKDF (reference sequence). This CDR3 contains 17 residues. CDR3 bases: TGTGCCACCAGCAGTCCCGGGACAGGCATGCCTAATGAAAAACTGTTTTTT. Protein product: CATSSPGTGMPNEKLFF.

This clonotype was detected a few times. The chain employs TRBV20-1 and TRBJ1-6; D may be TRBD1 (5 bases). Looked up from germline, CDR1 is DFQATT and CDR2 is SNEGSKA (reference sequence). Trimming cost V 3 bases and J 4 bases, with 25 bases left between them. CDR3 length: 19 residues. The CDR3 loop reads CSARDTYTGTVIYNSPLHF. The CDR3 DNA sequence: TGCAGTGCTAGGGATACCTACACTGGGACGGTCATTTATAATTCACCCCTCCACTTT.

This clonotype occurred many times. The chain couples TRBV5-1 to TRBJ1-2; D is unresolved. V gave up 4 bases and J gave up 5 bases, with 12 bases separating them. In germline, CDR1 is SGHRS, CDR2 YFSETQ. This CDR3 has 13 residues. CDR3 residues: CASSLESAYGYTF. The CDR3 DNA is TGCGCCAGCAGCCTAGAATCGGCTTATGGCTACACCTTC.

V is TRBV9 and J is TRBJ1-6; D remains unclear. CDR3 length equals 12 residues. The ends were cut back, 5 bases at V and 7 bases at J, with 7 bases in the middle. Germline lookup yields CDR1 SGDLS and CDR2 YYNGEE. The CDR3 DNA follows: TGTGCCAGCAGAGCTTTAAATTCACCCCTCCACTTT. Encoded protein: CASRALNSPLHF. The variable domain in full, completed from reference TRBV9 and TRBJ1-6, reads DSGVTQTPKHLITATGQRVTLRCSPRSGDLSVYWYQQSLDQGLQFLIQYYNGEERAKGNILERFSAQQFPDLHSELNLSSLELGDSALYFCASRALNSPLHFGNGTRLTVT.

As regards this clonotype: Being one base from a much bigger clone, this may be a read error. The rearrangement uses TRBV5-6 and TRBJ2-1, with 7 bases fitting TRBD1. This CDR3 is built from 16 residues. J gave up 4 bases and V 7 bases, and 14 bases lay outside the gene matches. Germline V gene sequence: CDR1 SGHDT, CDR2 YYEEEE. The CDR3 is CASARAGTEGYNEQFF. The CDR3 nucleotides are TGTGCCAGCGCCAGAGCCGGGACAGAAGGATACAATGAGCAGTTCTTC.

Remarks on this clonotype: A clone one base away is much larger, so this may be a read error. V is TRBV7-2 and J is TRBJ2-1; 9 bases match TRBD2. The J segment lost 8 bases and the V segment lost 6 bases, leaving 17 bases of the junction unmatched. The CDR3 covers 17 residues. The germline V gene has CDR1 SGHTA and CDR2 FQGNSA. The CDR3 here is CASRRTGGRGASDEQFF. The DNA for the CDR3 is TGTGCCAGCAGGCGGACTGGCGGGAGGGGCGCGAGCGATGAGCAGTTCTTC.

The V call is TRBV7-2, the J call TRBJ2-5, with 10 bases aligning to TRBD2. The junction had 8 bases not matched to a gene; V was cut back by 5 bases and J by 5 bases. Germline loops: CDR1 SGHTA, CDR2 FQGNSA. This CDR3 is 15 amino acids long. CDR3: CASSARLAGLETQYF. In DNA, the CDR3 is TGTGCCAGCAGCGCACGACTAGCGGGTTTGGAGACCCAGTACTTC.

This clonotype has more than one count but fewer than ten. The gene calls are TRBV20-1 and TRBJ2-7; D uncertain. Per the germline V gene, CDR1 is DFQATT and CDR2 is SNEGSKA (reference sequence). This CDR3 spans 11 amino acids. V was shortened by 0 bases and J by 5 bases, with 5 bases between the two germline ends. CDR3 residues: CSARDDHEQYF. The CDR3 bases are TGCAGTGCTAGAGATGATCACGAGCAGTACTTC.

This sequence joins TRBV6-1 and TRBJ1-2, with TRBD1 matching over 9 bases. The length of the CDR3 is 15 residues. Germline lookup yields CDR1 MNHNS and CDR2 SASEGT. Trimming removed 3 bases from V and 6 bases from J; junction bases left unmatched: 8. The CDR3 DNA follows: TGTGCCAGCAGTGATCGAAACAGGGGGCAGGATGGCTACACCTTC. This codes for CASSDRNRGQDGYTF.

This clonotype was counted ten times or more. This chain connects TRBV7-9 to TRBJ2-7, with D unclear. The germline V gene encodes CDR1 SEHNR and CDR2 FQNEAQ (reference sequence). This CDR3 has 13 amino acids. V lost 5 bases to trimming and J lost 2 bases, with 10 bases between them. As DNA, the CDR3 is TGTGCCAGCAGCCCGACCCTGCCCTACGAGCAGTACTTC. This gives the protein CASSPTLPYEQYF.

This clonotype was detected only a few times. J is TRBJ2-2 and V is TRBV20-1; D is possibly TRBD1 or TRBD2 (5 bases each). The CDR3 loop spans 13 amino acids. CDR1 DFQATT and CDR2 SNEGSKA come from the germline V gene (reference sequence). The CDR3 coding sequence is TGCGGGGGAACCCGGGTAAACACCGGGGAGCTGTTTTTT. Translation gives CGGTRVNTGELFF.

CDR3 protein: CASSGRNSNQPQHF. CDR3 bases: TGTGCCAGCAGCGGACGGAATAGCAATCAGCCCCAGCATTTT. The rearrangement uses TRBV7-9 and TRBJ1-5; D remains ambiguous. V lost 5 bases, J lost 0 bases, and 8 bases lay in between. The CDR3 loop spans 14 amino acids. Germline V gene data show CDR1 as SEHNR and CDR2 as FQNEAQ (reference sequence).

This clonotype came up a few times. This chain uses TRBV5-1 with TRBJ2-3; 7 bases are shared with TRBD2. CDR3 length: 16 residues. With V trimmed by 5 bases and J by 0 bases, 9 bases remained unmatched. The germline gives CDR1 SGHRS, CDR2 YFSETQ. CDR3 nucleotide sequence: TGCGCCAGCAGTGTGGAGCGGGGTACAAGCACAGATACGCAGTATTTT. Translating gives CASSVERGTSTDTQYF.

This chain links TRBV5-1 with TRBJ2-7, with a weak D call TRBD2 (6 bases). Trimming left V 1 base short and J 7 bases short, with 12 bases between. The germline V gene has CDR1 SGHRS and CDR2 YFSETQ. The CDR3 extends over 13 amino acids. CDR3 nucleotides: TGCGCCAGCAGCTTGATCGGAGGGAGGGAGCAGTACTTC. It yields the protein CASSLIGGREQYF.

With regard to this clonotype: Since a much larger clone is just one base distant, this may be a read error. The chain couples TRBV29-1 to TRBJ2-1; 8 nucleotides line up with TRBD1. V shed 6 bases and J 10 bases; nucleotides not matched to a gene: 11. The CDR3 totals 13 residues. CDR1 SQVTM and CDR2 ANQGSEA come from the germline V gene. The CDR3 bases are TGCAGCGTAAAGGGACAGGTCTCCTACGAGCAGTTCTTC. Translating gives CSVKGQVSYEQFF.

The V call is TRBV6-6, the J call TRBJ1-5; D remains unclear. Trimming stripped 2 bases from V and 5 bases from J, with 13 bases between. The CDR3 has 15 amino acids. Germline lookup yields CDR1 MNHNY and CDR2 SVGAGI (reference sequence). CDR3 sequence: CASSYRVVTDQPQHF. The CDR3 DNA is TGTGCCAGCAGTTACCGGGTGGTTACGGATCAGCCCCAGCATTTT.

This clonotype was seen more than once but under ten times. The chain has TRBV6-6 and TRBJ2-3; D unresolved. The CDR3 extends over 15 amino acids. The V end lost 1 base, the J end lost 4 bases, and 12 bases lay between the germline ends. Looked up from germline, CDR1 is MNHNY and CDR2 is SVGAGI (reference sequence). The CDR3 DNA sequence: TGTGCCAGCAGTTACTTGACGCTTTCGGCAGATACGCAGTATTTT. As protein: CASSYLTLSADTQYF.

This chain connects TRBV20-1 to TRBJ2-5; no clear D. This CDR3 region has 14 residues. Germline V gives CDR1 DFQATT, CDR2 SNEGSKA (reference sequence). The ends were cut back, 1 base at V and 2 bases at J, with 11 bases in the middle. CDR3 residues: CSARGQLGQETQYF. The CDR3 DNA reads as TGCAGTGCTAGAGGCCAGCTAGGGCAAGAGACCCAGTACTTC.

The rearrangement uses TRBV5-1 and TRBJ2-5; 8 nucleotides agree with TRBD1. The J segment lost 2 bases and the V segment lost 3 bases, leaving 3 bases of the junction unmatched. The CDR3 spans 14 residues. Germline CDR1 and CDR2: SGHRS and YFSETQ. CDR3 nucleotides: TGCGCCAGCAGCTGGGGGACAGGACAAGAGACCCAGTACTTC. This encodes CASSWGTGQETQYF.

V usage is TRBV5-1 and J usage is TRBJ2-7, with D perhaps given as TRBD1 or TRBD2 (6 bases each). V lost 2 bases, J lost 3 bases, and 15 bases lay in between. Germline values: CDR1 SGHRS, CDR2 YFSETQ. The CDR3 sequence is 15 residues long. CDR3 in DNA: TGCGCCAGCAGCTTATCCTATAGGGGGGTCTACGAGCAGTACTTC. This codes for CASSLSYRGVYEQYF.

The sample holds a few counts of this clonotype. The chain uses TRBV28 and TRBJ2-6; no firm D call. The ends were cut back, 3 bases at V and 3 bases at J, with 6 bases in the middle. Germline CDR1 reads MDHEN; CDR2 reads SYDVKM. The CDR3 consists of 14 residues. The CDR3 coding sequence is TGTGCCAGCAGTTTGTTGCGTGGGGCCAACGTCCTGACTTTC. Translation gives CASSLLRGANVLTF.

This clonotype has just one count. This chain uses TRBV11-2 with TRBJ1-2; D may be TRBD1 (5 bases). CDR1 SGHAT and CDR2 FQNNGV come from the germline V gene. The CDR3 spans 15 residues. With 0 bases removed from V and 6 bases from J, the gap between germline ends came to 14 bases. CDR3 bases: TGTGCCAGCAGCTTAGATCCCGCGGGGCACGATGGCTACACCTTC. Residues: CASSLDPAGHDGYTF.

This clonotype has more than one count but fewer than ten. This chain connects TRBV11-2 to TRBJ2-1; TRBD2 matches 7 bases. V lost 8 bases to trimming and J lost 4 bases; unmatched junction nucleotides: 17. The V gene's germline CDR1 is SGHAT and CDR2 FQNNGV. The CDR3 is 17 residues long. CDR3 sequence (DNA): TGTGCCAGCTCAGGAGGGGCGGGAGCGGGGAGGTACAATGAGCAGTTCTTC. This gives the protein CASSGGAGAGRYNEQFF.

CDR3 region: CASSLTLSLSEQFF. CDR3 DNA sequence: TGTGCCAGCAGCTTAACGTTGTCTCTGAGTGAGCAGTTCTTC. V gene TRBV7-3 combines with J gene TRBJ2-1; D is unclear. Trimming shortened V by 0 bases and J by 9 bases, and 12 bases separated the two germline ends. CDR1 and CDR2 from the germline V gene are SGHTA and FQGTGA. The CDR3 is made up of 14 amino acids.

A remark on this clonotype: With a much larger clone just one base away, this may be a read error. The chain carries TRBV4-1 and TRBJ2-5; TRBD1 aligns across 9 bases. CDR1 is MGHRA and CDR2 is YSYEKL in the germline V gene. The CDR3 covers 18 residues. Here the CDR3 DNA reads TGCACCAGCAGCCAGACACCTATGCAGACAGGGGGCCAAGAGACCCAGTACTTC. Translating gives CTSSQTPMQTGGQETQYF.